A selection of T cell receptor beta chains follows, all from one sample in a study of regulatory T cells in long-lasting Graves disease. Using its own MiXCR run on the multiplex PCR reads, TCRdb lists one record per CDR3 protein. The sample has approximately 400,000 distinct CDR3 sequences; about 16% are singletons. This specimen consisted of peripheral blood mononuclear cells (PBMCs), obtained at new diagnosis, from a patient treated with antithyroid drugs. These receptors came from a female donor with Graves disease. The CDR3 runs from the conserved cysteine through the conserved F or W. D genes are given only for firm matches. Clone size is shown for a subset of rows, as once, few, many or a class of expanded clone.

NA	NA	TRBJ2-1	TRBV12-3/TRBV12-4	13	TGTGCCAGCAGTTTAGGGGACGACAATGAGCAGTTCTTC	CASSLGDDNEQFF
NA	few	TRBJ2-1	TRBV6-1	14	TGTGCCAGCAGTCTGAGGGACCCCCGGGGGGAGCAGTTCTTC	CASSLRDPRGEQFF
TRBD2	NA	TRBJ2-2	TRBV29-1	16	TGCAGCTTAGTCTTAGCGGGAGGGCGTCCCACCGGGGAGCTGTTTTTT	CSLVLAGGRPTGELFF
NA	few	TRBJ1-3	TRBV29-1	13	TGCAGCGTAGCTCTGCAGGGGCCAAACACCATATATTTT	CSVALQGPNTIYF
NA	NA	TRBJ1-2	TRBV24-1	11	TGTGCCACCAGTGCTACGGGTAGCTACACCTTC	CATSATGSYTF
NA	many	TRBJ1-1	TRBV20-1	17	TGCAGTGCTAGAGATTCGGCAGGCAGGGCCAGGATCACTGAAGCTTTCTTT	CSARDSAGRARITEAFF
NA	NA	TRBJ1-4	TRBV27	13	TGTGCCAGCAGTTTAAACAGCTATGAAAAACTGTTTTTT	CASSLNSYEKLFF
NA	few	TRBJ2-5	TRBV7-9	14	TGTGCCAGCAGCCAGGGACAATACGGGATATCCCAGTACTTC	CASSQGQYGISQYF
NA	many	TRBJ1-4	TRBV5-1	16	TGCGCCAGCAGCTTGAATACCGGCGTTCGCGATGAAAAACTGTTTTTT	CASSLNTGVRDEKLFF
NA	many	TRBJ1-1	TRBV12-3/TRBV12-4	15	TGTGCCAGCAGCCGCCGCGCGGGGCGTGACACTGAAGCTTTCTTT	CASSRRAGRDTEAFF
NA	many	TRBJ1-1	TRBV2	15	TGTGCCAGCATAGGAACATCTTCTCCGAACACTGAAGCTTTCTTT	CASIGTSSPNTEAFF
NA	NA	TRBJ1-1	TRBV19	15	TGTGCCAGTAGTTGGGGAGCCCAGCTCAACACTGAAGCTTTCTTT	CASSWGAQLNTEAFF
NA	many	TRBJ2-1	TRBV12-3/TRBV12-4	13	TGTGCCAGCAGTTTAAACCCGCAGATAGAGCAGTTCTTC	CASSLNPQIEQFF
TRBD2	many	TRBJ2-3	TRBV6-4	17	TGTGCCAGCAGTGATTCAACGGGGGGGCCCGGCACAGATACGCAGTATTTT	CASSDSTGGPGTDTQYF
NA	NA	TRBJ2-1	TRBV20-1	13	TGCAGTGCCCGGGGTGGGTCCTACAATGAGCAGTTCTTC	CSARGGSYNEQFF
NA	few	TRBJ2-3	TRBV18	15	TGTGCCAGCTCACCATTTAAGGCCCCTGGAGATACGCAGTATTTT	CASSPFKAPGDTQYF
NA	many	TRBJ1-1	TRBV30	13	TGTGCCTTCTCTGATGAGGTGAACACTGAAGCTTTCTTT	CAFSDEVNTEAFF
NA	NA	TRBJ2-1	TRBV12-3/TRBV12-4	11	TGTGCCAGCAGTTTGACTAGTCGGCAGTTCTTC	CASSLTSRQFF
NA	many	TRBJ1-5	TRBV12-5	16	TGTGCTAGTGGTTTGGTAGACGTGTTTAGCAATCAGCCCCAGCATTTT	CASGLVDVFSNQPQHF
NA	few	TRBJ1-6	TRBV27	15	TGTGCCAGCAGTTGGACAGCCTCCTATAATTCACCCCTCCACTTT	CASSWTASYNSPLHF
NA	many	TRBJ2-7	TRBV6-1	15	TGTGCCAGCACCCCCCCCCGAGACTACACCTACGAGCAGTACTTC	CASTPPRDYTYEQYF
NA	few	TRBJ2-2	TRBV7-9	14	TGTGCCAGCAGCTTAATCTGGGCCACCGGGGAGCTGTTTTTT	CASSLIWATGELFF
TRBD2	many	TRBJ2-7	TRBV3-1	14	TGTGCCAGCGGCGGGACTAGCGGTTCCGGCGAGCAGTACTTC	CASGGTSGSGEQYF
NA	many	TRBJ2-3	TRBV18	14	TGTGCCAGCTCACCACCGGGACCCACAGATACGCAGTATTTT	CASSPPGPTDTQYF
NA	few	TRBJ2-3	TRBV5-1	15	TGCGCCAGCAGCTTGACGGGGGATAGGACAGATACGCAGTATTTT	CASSLTGDRTDTQYF
TRBD1	NA	TRBJ2-2	TRBV27	17	TGTGCCAGCAGTTTTCAGGGGGCCTCTCGATTGGCCGGGGAGCTGTTTTTT	CASSFQGASRLAGELFF
TRBD2	many	TRBJ2-1	TRBV7-3	21	TGTGCCAGCAGCGATCCCCTTGGGGAGGGAACTAGGTCGAGCTCCTACAATGAGCAGTTCTTC	CASSDPLGEGTRSSSYNEQFF
NA	many	TRBJ1-2	TRBV27	17	TGTGCCAGCTCCACTAATGTTGATCCCGGGAGTCCCTATGGCTACACCTTC	CASSTNVDPGSPYGYTF
NA	NA	TRBJ2-7	TRBV4-3	15	TGCGCCAGCAGCCAAGGTACTAGGGTAGCCGACGAGCAGTACTTC	CASSQGTRVADEQYF
TRBD1	many	TRBJ1-1	TRBV11-2	16	TGTGCCAGCAGCCACACCCCGGGACAGGGGGACCGTGGTGCTTTCTTT	CASSHTPGQGDRGAFF
TRBD1	many	TRBJ2-3	TRBV7-9	16	TGTGCCAGCAGCTTGGGACAGGGGGCGAGCACAGATACGCAGTATTTT	CASSLGQGASTDTQYF
NA	many	TRBJ2-2	TRBV7-9	12	TGTGCCAGCAGCTTGCAGGATCAGGAGCTGTTTTTT	CASSLQDQELFF
NA	many	TRBJ1-5	TRBV10-1	18	TGCGCCAGCAGTGAGTCGTTACAGCCAGATGGGAGCAATCAGCCCCAGCATTTT	CASSESLQPDGSNQPQHF
NA	many	TRBJ1-1	TRBV2	14	TGTGCAAGCAAGGCGACAGTAACTAACACTGAAGCTTTCTTT	CASKATVTNTEAFF
NA	many	TRBJ1-3	TRBV12-3/TRBV12-4	13	TGTGCGACCAGGGAGACCTCTGGAAACACCATATATTTT	CATRETSGNTIYF
NA	many	TRBJ1-4	TRBV5-1	15	TGCGCCAGCAGCTTGCGAAAGGGGTCTAATGAAAAACTGTTTTTT	CASSLRKGSNEKLFF
NA	many	TRBJ2-2	TRBV4-1	17	TGCGCCAGCAGCCAAGATCGGGTTAGGACAAACACCGGGGAGCTGTTTTTT	CASSQDRVRTNTGELFF
NA	once	TRBJ2-4	TRBV27	15	TGTGCCAGCAGTTTTGGTGTGTTTGGAGAAGACATTCAGTACTTC	CASSFGVFGEDIQYF
NA	many	TRBJ2-4	TRBV20-1	16	TGCAGTGCTAGGCCTCGCTTGGCGGCCCGGCGGGACATTCAGTACTTC	CSARPRLAARRDIQYF
TRBD1	many	TRBJ2-7	TRBV2	14	TGTGCCAGCAAACCGGGACAGGCCTCCTACGAGCAGTACTTC	CASKPGQASYEQYF
NA	many	TRBJ2-3	TRBV29-1	14	TGCAGCGTTGAACCCGGAGGGCACACAGATACGCAGTATTTT	CSVEPGGHTDTQYF
NA	many	TRBJ1-5	TRBV6-5	15	TGTGCCAGCAGTTACTCGCGGGACACCAATCAGCCCCAGCATTTT	CASSYSRDTNQPQHF
NA	many	TRBJ1-1	TRBV6-2/TRBV6-3	16	TGTGCCAGCAGTTACTCTGGTGGGGGACCGAACACTGAAGCTTTCTTT	CASSYSGGGPNTEAFF
NA	many	TRBJ2-2	TRBV5-1	15	TGTGCCAGCAGCTTGGAGCGGCCGAACACCGGGGAGCTGTTTTTT	CASSLERPNTGELFF
NA	many	TRBJ2-7	TRBV3-1	14	TGTGCCAGCGGGCACCGGGACGGTTCCTACGAGCAGTACTTC	CASGHRDGSYEQYF
NA	many	TRBJ2-7	TRBV13	12	TGTGCCAGCAGCCCTCAGTTAGACGAGCAGTACTTC	CASSPQLDEQYF
NA	many	TRBJ2-7	TRBV5-1	16	TGCGCCAGCAGCCCCGGACACGTCGTGAGCTCCTACGAGCAGTACTTC	CASSPGHVVSSYEQYF
NA	many	TRBJ2-3	TRBV27	13	TGTGCCAGCAGTGGGGACGGCACAGATACGCAGTATTTT	CASSGDGTDTQYF
NA	many	TRBJ1-2	TRBV12-3/TRBV12-4	11	TGTGCCAGCAGTTCAACAGACGGCTACACCTTC	CASSSTDGYTF
TRBD1	NA	TRBJ2-2	TRBV4-1	17	TGCGCCAGCAGCCACCGGGACAGGGGGCGTATCACCGGGGAGCTGTTTTTT	CASSHRDRGRITGELFF
NA	few	TRBJ2-2	TRBV19	14	TGTGCCAGTAGTATATGGACGGAGGGTGGGGAGCTGTTTTTT	CASSIWTEGGELFF
TRBD1	many	TRBJ1-1	TRBV5-6	16	TGTGCCAGCAGCTTCGGGACAGGGCGAGAGAACACTGAAGCTTTCTTT	CASSFGTGRENTEAFF